This record covers a single T cell receptor (beta chain). These data are taken from a study of blood T cell repertoires in COVID-19. Source study methods: How many nucleated cells were present was estimated from reference gene primer amplification. TCRdb's copy holds only in-frame clones and misses some; the assay was immunoSEQ multiplex PCR. V and J calls and clone size are those listed in that table; D and trimming were worked out from the DNA. In the table there are approximately 190,000 clones, over 75% of which are singletons. Losses at the gene ends were 6 bases for V and 1 base for J; bases not matched to a gene: 12. This CDR3 comprises 16 residues. Germline V lookup: CDR1 SGDLS, CDR2 YYNGEE.

V gene TRBV9 combines with J gene TRBJ1-1; TRBD1 aligns across 7 bases. Sequences were obtained from peripheral blood. This clonotype was obtained from a woman between 40 and 50 years old who had recovered from COVID-19. The CDR3 loop is CASTQLIGTANTEAFF. The CDR3 region has the DNA TGTGCCAGCACCCAACTCATCGGGACAGCGAACACTGAAGCTTTCTTT.